The entry that follows covers one TCR beta chain sequence. Its target is unknown. The record originates from a study of PD-1 blockade in classical Hodgkin lymphoma. Study at large: The nivolumab dose that patients received was 3 mg/kg, given intravenously every 2 weeks.

Time point described: cycle 4 day 1 (C4D1), after more than five weeks of nivolumab. After autologous stem cell transplantation all patients relapsed, and prior brentuximab vedotin exposure differed between cohorts. Overall study findings and caveats: Significantly greater TCR diversity emerged by C4D1 in CD4+ cells but not CD8+ cells.

Here immunoSEQ multiplex PCR was the method, and the copy in TCRdb shows in-frame clones only, minus some. The table records under 45,000 clones, 55% to 70% of them present only once. This CDR3 comprises 13 residues. CDR1 SQVTM and CDR2 ANQGSEA come from the germline V gene. V shed 7 bases and J 2 bases; nucleotides not matched to a gene: 8. V and J are TRBV29-1 and TRBJ2-7; TRBD1 matches 7 bases. The sequence was collected from a human donor with classical Hodgkin lymphoma. Sequenced material: peripheral blood mononuclear cells (PBMCs), taken before the fourth cycle of nivolumab. The DNA of the CDR3 is TGCAGCGCTACCGGGACAGCGACCTACGAGCAGTACTTC. Its protein product is CSATGTATYEQYF.